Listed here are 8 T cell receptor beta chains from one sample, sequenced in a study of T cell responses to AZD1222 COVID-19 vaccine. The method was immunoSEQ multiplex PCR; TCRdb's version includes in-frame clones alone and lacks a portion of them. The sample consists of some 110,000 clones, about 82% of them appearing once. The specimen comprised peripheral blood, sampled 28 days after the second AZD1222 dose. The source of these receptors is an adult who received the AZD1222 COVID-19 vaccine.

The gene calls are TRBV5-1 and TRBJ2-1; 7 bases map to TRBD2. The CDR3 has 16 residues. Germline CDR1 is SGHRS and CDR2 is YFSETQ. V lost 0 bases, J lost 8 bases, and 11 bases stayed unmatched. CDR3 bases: TGCGCCAGCAGCTTGGGGGTGGGAGGGCCCCTGCATGAGCAGTTCTTC. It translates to CASSLGVGGPLHEQFF.

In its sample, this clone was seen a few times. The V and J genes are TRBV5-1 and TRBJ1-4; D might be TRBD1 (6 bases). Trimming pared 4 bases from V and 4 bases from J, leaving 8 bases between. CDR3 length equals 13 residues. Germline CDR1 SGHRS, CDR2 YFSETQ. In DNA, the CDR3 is TGCGCCAGCAGCCAGGACAGTAATGAAAAACTGTTTTTT. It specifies CASSQDSNEKLFF.

CDR3 in DNA: TGCGCCAGCAGCCAGGCCCTACTAGCGGGTTACACAGATACGCAGTATTTT. Translated: CASSQALLAGYTDTQYF. V usage is TRBV4-1 and J usage is TRBJ2-3, with 9 bases matching TRBD2. With V trimmed by 3 bases and J by 2 bases, 9 bases remained unmatched. CDR1 and CDR2 (germline): MGHRA, YSYEKL. This CDR3 is 17 amino acids long.

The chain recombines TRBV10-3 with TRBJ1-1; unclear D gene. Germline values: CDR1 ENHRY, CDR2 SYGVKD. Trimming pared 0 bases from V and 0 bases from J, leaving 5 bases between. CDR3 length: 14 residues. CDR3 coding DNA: TGTGCCATCAGTGAGTCTCCCTTGAACACTGAAGCTTTCTTT. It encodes CAISESPLNTEAFF.

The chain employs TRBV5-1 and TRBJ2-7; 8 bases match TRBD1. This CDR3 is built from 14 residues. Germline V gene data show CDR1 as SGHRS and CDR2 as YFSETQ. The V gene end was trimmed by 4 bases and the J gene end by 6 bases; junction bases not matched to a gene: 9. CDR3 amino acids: CASSVGQGHAEQYF. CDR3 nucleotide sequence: TGCGCCAGCAGCGTAGGACAGGGTCACGCCGAGCAGTACTTC.

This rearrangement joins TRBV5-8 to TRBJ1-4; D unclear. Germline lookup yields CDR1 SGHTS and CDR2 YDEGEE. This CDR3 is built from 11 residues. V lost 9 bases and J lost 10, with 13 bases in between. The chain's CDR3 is CATPLMGKLFF. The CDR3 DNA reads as TGTGCCACCCCCTTAATGGGAAAACTGTTTTTT. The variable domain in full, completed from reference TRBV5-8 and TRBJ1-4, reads EAGVTQSPTHLIKTRGQQATLRCSPISGHTSVYWYQQALGLGLQFLLWYDEGEERNRGNFPPRFSGRQFPNYSSELNVNALELEDSALYLCATPLMGKLFFGSGTQLSVL.

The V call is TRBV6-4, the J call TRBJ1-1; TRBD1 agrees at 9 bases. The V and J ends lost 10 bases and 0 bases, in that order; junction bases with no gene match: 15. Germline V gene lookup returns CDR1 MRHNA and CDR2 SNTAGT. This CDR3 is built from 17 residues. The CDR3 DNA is TGTGCCATGCTTGGGGAGGGACAGGGCGTCATGAACACTGAAGCTTTCTTT. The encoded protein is CAMLGEGQGVMNTEAFF.

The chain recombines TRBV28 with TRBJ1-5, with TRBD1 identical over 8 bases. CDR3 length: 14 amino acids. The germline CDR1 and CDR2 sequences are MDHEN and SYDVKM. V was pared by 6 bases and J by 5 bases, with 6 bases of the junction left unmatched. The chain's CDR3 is CASSGGQGDQPQHF. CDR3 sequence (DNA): TGTGCCAGCAGCGGTGGACAGGGTGATCAGCCCCAGCATTTT. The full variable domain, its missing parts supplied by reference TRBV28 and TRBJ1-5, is DVKVTQSSRYLVKRTGEKVFLECVQDMDHENMFWYRQDPGLGLRLIYFSYDVKMKEKGDIPEGYSVSREKKERFSLILESASTNQTSMYLCASSGGQGDQPQHFGDGTRLSIL.